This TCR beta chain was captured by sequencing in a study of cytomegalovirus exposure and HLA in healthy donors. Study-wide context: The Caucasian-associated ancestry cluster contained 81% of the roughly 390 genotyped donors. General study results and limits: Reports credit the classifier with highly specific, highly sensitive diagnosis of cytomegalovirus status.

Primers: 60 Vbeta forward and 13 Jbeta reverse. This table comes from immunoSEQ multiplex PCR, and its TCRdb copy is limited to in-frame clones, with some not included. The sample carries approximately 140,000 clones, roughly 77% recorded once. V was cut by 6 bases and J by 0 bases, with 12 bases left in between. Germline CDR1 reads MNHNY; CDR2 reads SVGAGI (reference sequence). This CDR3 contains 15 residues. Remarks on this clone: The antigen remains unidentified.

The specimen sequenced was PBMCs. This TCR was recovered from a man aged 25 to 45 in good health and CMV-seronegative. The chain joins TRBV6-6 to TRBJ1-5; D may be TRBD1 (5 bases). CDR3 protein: CASSNQGLSNQPQHF. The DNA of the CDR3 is TGTGCCAGCAGCAACCAGGGACTTAGCAATCAGCCCCAGCATTTT.